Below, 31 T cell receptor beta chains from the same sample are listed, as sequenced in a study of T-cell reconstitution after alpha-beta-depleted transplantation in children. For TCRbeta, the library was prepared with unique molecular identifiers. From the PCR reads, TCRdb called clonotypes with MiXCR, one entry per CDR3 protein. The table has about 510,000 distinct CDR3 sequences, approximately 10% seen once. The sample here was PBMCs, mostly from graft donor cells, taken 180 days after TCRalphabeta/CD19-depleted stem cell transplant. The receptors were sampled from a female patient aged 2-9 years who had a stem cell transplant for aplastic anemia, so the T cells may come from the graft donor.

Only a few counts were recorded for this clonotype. This CDR3 reads CASSSTSGRRLETQYF. DNA for the CDR3: TGTGCCAGCAGTTCGACTAGCGGGAGAAGGTTAGAGACCCAGTACTTC. The V and J genes are TRBV2 and TRBJ2-5; 12 bases match TRBD2. The CDR3 is 16 residues long. V was pared by 5 bases and J by 4 bases, with 8 bases of the junction left unmatched. Germline CDR1 SNHLY, CDR2 FYNNEI.

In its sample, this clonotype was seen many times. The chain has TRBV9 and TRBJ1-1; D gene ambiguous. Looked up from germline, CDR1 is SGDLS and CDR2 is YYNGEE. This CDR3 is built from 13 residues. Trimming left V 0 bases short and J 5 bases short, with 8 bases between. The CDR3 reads CASSVVGSTEAFF. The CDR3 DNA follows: TGTGCCAGCAGCGTAGTAGGCAGTACTGAAGCTTTCTTT.

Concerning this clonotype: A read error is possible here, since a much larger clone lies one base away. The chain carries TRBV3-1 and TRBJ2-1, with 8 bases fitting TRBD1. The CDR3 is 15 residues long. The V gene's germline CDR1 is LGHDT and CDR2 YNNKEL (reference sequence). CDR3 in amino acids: CACSHDRGSYNEQFF. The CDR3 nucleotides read TGTGCCTGCAGCCATGACAGGGGCTCCTACAATGAGCAGTTCTTC.

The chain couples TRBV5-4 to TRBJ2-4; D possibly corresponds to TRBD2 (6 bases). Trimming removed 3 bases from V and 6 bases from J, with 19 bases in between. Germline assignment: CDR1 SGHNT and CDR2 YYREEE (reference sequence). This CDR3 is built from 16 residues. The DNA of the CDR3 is TGTGCCAGCAGCTGGGCGCAGGGCAGGGAGGTAAACATTCAGTACTTC. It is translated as CASSWAQGREVNIQYF.

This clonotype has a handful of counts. The CDR3 DNA follows: TGTGCCAGCAGCCGCGATAGACTAGCGGGAGGCCCGGGAGAGACCCAGTACTTC. Translating it yields CASSRDRLAGGPGETQYF. This chain uses TRBV7-8 with TRBJ2-5; the match to TRBD2 covers 13 bases. The CDR3 runs to 18 residues. J was trimmed by 4 bases and V by 5 bases; bases with no gene match: 13. Germline loops: CDR1 SGHVS, CDR2 FQNEAQ. Supplemented by reference TRBV7-8 and TRBJ2-5, the full variable domain reads GAGVSQSPRYKVAKRGQDVALRCDPISGHVSLFWYQQALGQGPEFLTYFQNEAQLDKSGLPSDRFFAERPEGSVSTLKIQRTQQEDSAVYLCASSRDRLAGGPGETQYFGPGTRLLVL.

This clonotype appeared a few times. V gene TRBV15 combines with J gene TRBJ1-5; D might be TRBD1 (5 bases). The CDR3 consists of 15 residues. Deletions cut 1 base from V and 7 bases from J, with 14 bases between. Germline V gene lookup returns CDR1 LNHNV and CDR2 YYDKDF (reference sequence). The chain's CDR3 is CATSRGGVGGQPQHF. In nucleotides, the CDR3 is TGTGCCACCAGCAGAGGGGGGGTTGGGGGGCAGCCCCAGCATTTT.

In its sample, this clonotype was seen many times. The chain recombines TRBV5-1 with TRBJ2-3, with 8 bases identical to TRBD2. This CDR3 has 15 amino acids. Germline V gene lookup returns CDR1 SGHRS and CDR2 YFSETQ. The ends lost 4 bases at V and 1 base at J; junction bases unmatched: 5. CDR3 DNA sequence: TGCGCCAGCAGCCAAGAAGCGGGAGGCACAGATACGCAGTATTTT. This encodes CASSQEAGGTDTQYF.

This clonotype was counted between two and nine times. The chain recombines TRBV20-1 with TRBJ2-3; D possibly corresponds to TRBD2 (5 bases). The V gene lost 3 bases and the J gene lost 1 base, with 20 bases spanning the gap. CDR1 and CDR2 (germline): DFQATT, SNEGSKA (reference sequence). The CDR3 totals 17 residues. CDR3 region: CSARGSSCGPCTDTQYF. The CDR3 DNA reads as TGCAGTGCTAGGGGGTCGTCTTGCGGGCCATGCACAGATACGCAGTATTTT.

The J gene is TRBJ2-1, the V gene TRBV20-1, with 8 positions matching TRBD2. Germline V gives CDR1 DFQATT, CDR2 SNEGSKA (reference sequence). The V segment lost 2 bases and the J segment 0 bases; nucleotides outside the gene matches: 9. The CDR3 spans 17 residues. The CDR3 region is CSARKGLAGSSYNEQFF. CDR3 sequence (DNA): TGCAGTGCTAGAAAGGGGCTAGCGGGCAGCTCCTACAATGAGCAGTTCTTC.

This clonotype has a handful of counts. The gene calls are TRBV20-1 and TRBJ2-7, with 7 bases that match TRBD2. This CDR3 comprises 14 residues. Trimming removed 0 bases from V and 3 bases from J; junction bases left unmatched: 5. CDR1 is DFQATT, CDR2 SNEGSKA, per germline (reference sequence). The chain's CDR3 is CSARDLRGDYEQYF. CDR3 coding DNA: TGCAGTGCTAGAGATTTACGGGGGGACTACGAGCAGTACTTC.

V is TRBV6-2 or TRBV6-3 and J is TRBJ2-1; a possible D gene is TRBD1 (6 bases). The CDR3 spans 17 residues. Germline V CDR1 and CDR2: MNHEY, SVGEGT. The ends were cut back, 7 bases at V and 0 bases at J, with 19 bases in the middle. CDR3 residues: CASKRGGNPSSYNEQFF. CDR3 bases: TGTGCCAGCAAAAGAGGGGGAAACCCCAGCTCCTACAATGAGCAGTTCTTC.

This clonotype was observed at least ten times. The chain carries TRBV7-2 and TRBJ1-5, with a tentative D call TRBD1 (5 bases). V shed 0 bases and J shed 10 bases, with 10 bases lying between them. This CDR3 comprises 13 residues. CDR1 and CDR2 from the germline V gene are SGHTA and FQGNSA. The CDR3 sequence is CASSLAVGLPQHF. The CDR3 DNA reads TGTGCCAGCAGCTTAGCGGTGGGGCTTCCCCAGCATTTT.

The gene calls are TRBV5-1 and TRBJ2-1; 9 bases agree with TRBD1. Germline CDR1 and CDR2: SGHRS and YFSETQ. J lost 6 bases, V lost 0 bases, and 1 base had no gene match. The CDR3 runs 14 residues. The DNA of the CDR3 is TGCGCCAGCAGCTTGGGGGGACAGGGCAATGAGCAGTTCTTC. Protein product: CASSLGGQGNEQFF.

The CDR3 protein is CASSYDRGNTIYF. CDR3 nucleotides: TGTGCCAGCAGCTACGACAGGGGAAACACCATATATTTT. The rearrangement joins TRBV7-7 to TRBJ1-3; tentative D call: TRBD1 (6 bases). The V and J ends lost 4 bases and 4 bases respectively, with 8 bases between them. This CDR3 is 13 amino acids long. Germline V gene lookup returns CDR1 SSHAT and CDR2 FNYEAQ (reference sequence).

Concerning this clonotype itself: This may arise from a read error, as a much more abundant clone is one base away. CDR3 nucleotides: TGCAGCCACATAGGGAGTAGCGGGAACAGTGAGCAGTTCTTC. This codes for CSHIGSSGNSEQFF. V and J are TRBV29-1 and TRBJ2-1; 8 nucleotides agree with TRBD2. Per germline, CDR1 SQVTM and CDR2 ANQGSEA. The trim removed 8 bases at V and 9 bases at J, leaving 15 bases unmatched. The length of the CDR3 is 14 residues.

CDR3 loop: CASSARQQTNTEAFF. CDR3 nucleotides: TGCGCCAGCAGCGCCAGACAGCAGACGAACACTGAAGCTTTCTTT. This rearrangement joins TRBV4-3 to TRBJ1-1; D possibly corresponds to TRBD1 (5 bases). The CDR3 spans 15 residues. The germline CDR1 and CDR2 sequences are LGHNA and YSLEER. The V end was cut by 5 bases, the J end by 1 base, with 14 bases between.

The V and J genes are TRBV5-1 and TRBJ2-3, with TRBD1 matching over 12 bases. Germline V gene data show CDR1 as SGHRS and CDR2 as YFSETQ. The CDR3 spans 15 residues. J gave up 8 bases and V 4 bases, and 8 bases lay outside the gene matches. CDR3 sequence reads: CASSGGQGAFGTQYF. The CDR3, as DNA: TGCGCCAGCAGCGGGGGACAGGGGGCATTTGGTACGCAGTATTTT.

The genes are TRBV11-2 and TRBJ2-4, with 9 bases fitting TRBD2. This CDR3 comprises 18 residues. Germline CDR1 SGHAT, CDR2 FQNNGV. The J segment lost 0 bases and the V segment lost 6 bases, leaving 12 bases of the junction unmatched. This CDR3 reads CASSPAPSGTLAKNIQYF. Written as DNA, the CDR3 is TGTGCCAGCAGTCCCGCCCCTAGCGGGACCCTAGCCAAAAACATTCAGTACTTC.

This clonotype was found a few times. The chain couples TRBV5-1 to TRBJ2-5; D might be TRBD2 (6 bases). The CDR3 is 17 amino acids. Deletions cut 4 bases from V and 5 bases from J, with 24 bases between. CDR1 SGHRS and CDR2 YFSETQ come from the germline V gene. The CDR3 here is CASSGRGPGVLLETQYF. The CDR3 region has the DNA TGCGCCAGCAGCGGGCGGGGTCCGGGCGTACTATTGGAGACCCAGTACTTC.

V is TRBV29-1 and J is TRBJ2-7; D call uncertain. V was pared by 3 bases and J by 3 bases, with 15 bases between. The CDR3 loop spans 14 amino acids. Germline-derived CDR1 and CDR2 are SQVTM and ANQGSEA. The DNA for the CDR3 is TGCAGCGTTGAGGCGGACCCCGGGCACTACGAGCAGTACTTC. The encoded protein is CSVEADPGHYEQYF.

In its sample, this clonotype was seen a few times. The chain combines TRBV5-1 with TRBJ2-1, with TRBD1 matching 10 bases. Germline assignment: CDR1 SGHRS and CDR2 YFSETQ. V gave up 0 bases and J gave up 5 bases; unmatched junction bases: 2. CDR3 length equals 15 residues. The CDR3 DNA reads TGCGCCAGCAGCTTGGCGGGACAGGGGAACAATGAGCAGTTCTTC. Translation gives CASSLAGQGNNEQFF.

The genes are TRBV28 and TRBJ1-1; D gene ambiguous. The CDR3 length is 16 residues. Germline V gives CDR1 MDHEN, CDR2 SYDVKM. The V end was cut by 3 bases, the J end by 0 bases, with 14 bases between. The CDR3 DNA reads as TGTGCCAGCAGTTTTTGGTTCGGAAGTCTGAACACTGAAGCTTTCTTT. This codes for CASSFWFGSLNTEAFF.

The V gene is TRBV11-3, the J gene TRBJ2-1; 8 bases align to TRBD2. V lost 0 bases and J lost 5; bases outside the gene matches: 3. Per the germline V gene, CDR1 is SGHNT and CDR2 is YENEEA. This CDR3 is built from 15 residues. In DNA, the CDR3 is TGTGCCAGCAGCTTAGACGGGGGGGCCCACAATGAGCAGTTCTTC. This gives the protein CASSLDGGAHNEQFF.

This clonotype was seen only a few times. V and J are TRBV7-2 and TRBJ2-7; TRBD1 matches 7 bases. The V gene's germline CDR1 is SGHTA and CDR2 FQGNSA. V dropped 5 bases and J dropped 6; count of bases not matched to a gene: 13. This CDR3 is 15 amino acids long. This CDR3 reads CASSQGHQGVSEQYV. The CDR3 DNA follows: TGTGCCAGCAGCCAGGGCCACCAGGGGGTGAGCGAGCAGTACGTC.

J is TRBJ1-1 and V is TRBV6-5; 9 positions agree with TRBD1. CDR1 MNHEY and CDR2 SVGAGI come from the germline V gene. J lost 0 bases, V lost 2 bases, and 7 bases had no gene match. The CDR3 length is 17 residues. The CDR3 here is CASSYEQGAKMNTEAFF. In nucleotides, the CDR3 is TGTGCCAGCAGTTACGAACAGGGGGCGAAGATGAACACTGAAGCTTTCTTT.

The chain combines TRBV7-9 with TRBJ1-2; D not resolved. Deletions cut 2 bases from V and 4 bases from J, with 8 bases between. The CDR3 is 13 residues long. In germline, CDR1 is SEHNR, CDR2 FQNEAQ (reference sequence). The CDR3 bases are TGTGCCAGCAGCTTAACAGAGAGCTATGGCTACACCTTC. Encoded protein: CASSLTESYGYTF.

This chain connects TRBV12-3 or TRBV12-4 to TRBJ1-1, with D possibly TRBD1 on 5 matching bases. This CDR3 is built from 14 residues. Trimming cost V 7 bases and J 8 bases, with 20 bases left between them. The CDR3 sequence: CASNPNEGRREAFF. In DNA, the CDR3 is TGTGCCAGCAATCCGAACGAGGGGCGCAGAGAAGCTTTCTTT.

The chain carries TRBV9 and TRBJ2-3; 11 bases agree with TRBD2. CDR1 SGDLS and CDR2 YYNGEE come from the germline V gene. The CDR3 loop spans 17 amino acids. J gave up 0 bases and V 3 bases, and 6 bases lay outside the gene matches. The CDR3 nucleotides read TGTGCCAGCAGCGACCCCGGGACTAGCGGAAGCACAGATACGCAGTATTTT. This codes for CASSDPGTSGSTDTQYF.

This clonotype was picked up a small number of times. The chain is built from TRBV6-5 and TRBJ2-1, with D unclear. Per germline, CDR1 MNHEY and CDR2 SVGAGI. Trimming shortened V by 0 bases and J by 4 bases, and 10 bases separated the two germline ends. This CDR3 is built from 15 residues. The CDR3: CASSYSISGYNEQFF. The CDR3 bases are TGTGCCAGCAGTTACTCGATTTCGGGTTACAATGAGCAGTTCTTC.

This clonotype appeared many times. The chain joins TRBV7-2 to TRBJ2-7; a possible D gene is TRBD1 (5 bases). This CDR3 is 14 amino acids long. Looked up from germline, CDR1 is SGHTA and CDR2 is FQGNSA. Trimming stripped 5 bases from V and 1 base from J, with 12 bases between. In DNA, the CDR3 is TGTGCCAGCAGCGGAGTAGACAGATCCTACGAGCAGTACTTC. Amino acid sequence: CASSGVDRSYEQYF. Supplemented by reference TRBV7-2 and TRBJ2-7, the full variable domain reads GAGVSQSPSNKVTEKGKDVELRCDPISGHTALYWYRQSLGQGLEFLIYFQGNSAPDKSGLPSDRFSAERTGGSVSTLTIQRTQQEDSAVYLCASSGVDRSYEQYFGPGTRLTVT.

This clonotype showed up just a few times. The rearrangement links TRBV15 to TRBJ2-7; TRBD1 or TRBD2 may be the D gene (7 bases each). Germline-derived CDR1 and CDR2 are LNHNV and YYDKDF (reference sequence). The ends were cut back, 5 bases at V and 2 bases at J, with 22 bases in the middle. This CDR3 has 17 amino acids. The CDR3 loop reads CATSVRGGGRGTYEQYV. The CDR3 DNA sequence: TGTGCCACCAGCGTCAGGGGGGGCGGTCGGGGAACCTACGAGCAGTACGTC.